This TCR beta chain stems from a study of naive and memory T cell subsets. An equimolar mix of two oligonucleotides served as the beta constant-region primer for TRBC1 and TRBC2. Nested alpha and beta constant-region primers with the SP2 primer drove four PCR rounds on ligated cDNA. TCRdb re-derived calls from the UMI-ligation and nested PCR reads in MiXCR, one entry per CDR3 protein. The data contain about 18,000 distinct CDR3 sequences, 8.5% to 9.5% of them singletons. General study points: There was no ground truth to check naive and memory subset results.

This clonotype was seen only a few times. Its antigen remains unknown. The CDR3 has 14 amino acids. V dropped 3 bases and J dropped 9; count of bases not matched to a gene: 8. The V gene is TRBV12-3 or TRBV12-4, the J gene TRBJ1-5; TRBD1 agrees at 7 bases. This clonotype originated in a human donor in good health. The specimen sequenced was central memory CD8+ T cells from blood. Here the CDR3 reads CASSLGQGGGPQHF. CDR3 sequence (DNA): TGTGCCAGCAGTTTGGGGCAGGGGGGAGGGCCCCAGCATTTT.